Listed below are T cell receptor beta chains from one sample, sequenced in a study of T-cell memory formation after mild COVID-19. TCRdb re-derived calls from the 5' RACE reads in MiXCR, one entry per CDR3 protein. The top ten hold around 8.7% of the sample, which has over 350,000 distinct CDR3 sequences, roughly a quarter seen once. Source material: PBMCs or a T cell subset sorted from them (not recorded which). All receptors derive from an adult woman who had mild COVID-19 (a few samples of this study predate the infection). Cell type and time point are not known. CDR3s include the opening cysteine and the closing phenylalanine or tryptophan. A D gene is named only where the DNA matches it firmly. Only part of the rows carry a size: once, few, many, or a class if the clone is expanded.

v_gene: TRBV18; j_gene: TRBJ2-3; d_gene: TRBD2; len: 14; abundance: -; CDR3aa: CASSLTSGADTQYF; CDR3nt: TGTGCCAGCTCACTTACAAGCGGGGCAGATACGCAGTATTTT
v_gene: TRBV6-1; j_gene: TRBJ1-2; d_gene: -; len: 15; abundance: few; CDR3aa: CASWDDDRIFYGYTF; CDR3nt: TGTGCCAGCTGGGACGACGACAGGATTTTCTATGGCTACACCTTC
v_gene: TRBV7-2; j_gene: TRBJ1-2; d_gene: -; len: 15; abundance: -; CDR3aa: CASSLRAANFYGYTF; CDR3nt: TGTGCCAGCAGCTTAAGGGCGGCGAATTTTTATGGCTACACCTTC
v_gene: TRBV2; j_gene: TRBJ1-6; d_gene: -; len: 15; abundance: many; CDR3aa: CASSESGVGGSPLHF; CDR3nt: TGTGCCAGCAGTGAGTCGGGGGTCGGGGGATCACCCCTCCACTTT
v_gene: TRBV15; j_gene: TRBJ2-7; d_gene: -; len: 15; abundance: -; CDR3aa: CATSPRDNGASEQYF; CDR3nt: TGTGCCACCAGCCCTCGGGACAACGGGGCCTCCGAGCAGTACTTC
v_gene: TRBV11-3; j_gene: TRBJ1-1; d_gene: -; len: 16; abundance: few; CDR3aa: CASSLGGFGTNTEAFF; CDR3nt: TGTGCCAGCAGCTTAGGGGGGTTCGGGACGAACACTGAAGCTTTCTTT
v_gene: TRBV7-8; j_gene: TRBJ1-1; d_gene: -; len: 13; abundance: few; CDR3aa: CASSIDRNTEAFF; CDR3nt: TGTGCCAGCAGTATCGACAGGAACACTGAAGCTTTCTTT
v_gene: TRBV19; j_gene: TRBJ2-7; d_gene: -; len: 15; abundance: -; CDR3aa: CASSTRQGLSYEQYF; CDR3nt: TGTGCCAGTAGTACCCGACAGGGACTCTCCTACGAGCAGTACTTC
v_gene: TRBV4-1; j_gene: TRBJ2-1; d_gene: -; len: 13; abundance: -; CDR3aa: CASSPGLCAEQFF; CDR3nt: TGCGCCAGCAGCCCAGGGCTATGCGCCGAGCAGTTCTTC
v_gene: TRBV6-5; j_gene: TRBJ2-7; d_gene: -; len: 16; abundance: few; CDR3aa: CASRYEGTSGRYEQYF; CDR3nt: TGTGCCAGCAGATACGAAGGGACCTCTGGGAGGTACGAGCAGTACTTC
v_gene: TRBV4-2; j_gene: TRBJ2-1; d_gene: TRBD2; len: 19; abundance: -; CDR3aa: CASSQEETSGTLPYNEQFF; CDR3nt: TGTGCCAGCAGCCAAGAAGAGACTAGCGGGACTCTTCCCTACAATGAGCAGTTCTTC
v_gene: TRBV6-2/TRBV6-3; j_gene: TRBJ2-1; d_gene: -; len: 13; abundance: -; CDR3aa: CASSLRAGPEQFF; CDR3nt: TGTGCCAGCAGCCTTAGGGCAGGGCCTGAGCAGTTCTTC
v_gene: TRBV29-1; j_gene: TRBJ2-3; d_gene: -; len: 13; abundance: many; CDR3aa: CSVDVGSTDTQYF; CDR3nt: TGCAGCGTTGATGTGGGGAGCACAGATACGCAGTATTTT
v_gene: TRBV28; j_gene: TRBJ2-7; d_gene: -; len: 15; abundance: few; CDR3aa: CASSLKGHRSYEQYF; CDR3nt: TGTGCCAGCAGTTTAAAGGGACACCGATCCTACGAGCAGTACTTC
v_gene: TRBV5-1; j_gene: TRBJ2-3; d_gene: -; len: 15; abundance: -; CDR3aa: CASSLGQSSTDTQYF; CDR3nt: TGCGCCAGCAGCTTGGGCCAGTCTAGCACAGATACGCAGTATTTT
v_gene: TRBV7-2; j_gene: TRBJ2-3; d_gene: -; len: 12; abundance: many; CDR3aa: CASSWRTDTQYF; CDR3nt: TGTGCCAGCAGCTGGAGAACAGATACGCAGTATTTT
v_gene: TRBV12-3/TRBV12-4; j_gene: TRBJ2-7; d_gene: TRBD2; len: 16; abundance: few; CDR3aa: CASSPYPGLEGNEQYF; CDR3nt: TGTGCCAGCAGTCCCTACCCGGGACTAGAAGGTAACGAGCAGTACTTC
v_gene: TRBV4-1; j_gene: TRBJ1-5; d_gene: -; len: 14; abundance: -; CDR3aa: CASSQDGGPQPQHF; CDR3nt: TGCGCCAGCAGCCAAGATGGGGGGCCTCAGCCCCAGCATTTT